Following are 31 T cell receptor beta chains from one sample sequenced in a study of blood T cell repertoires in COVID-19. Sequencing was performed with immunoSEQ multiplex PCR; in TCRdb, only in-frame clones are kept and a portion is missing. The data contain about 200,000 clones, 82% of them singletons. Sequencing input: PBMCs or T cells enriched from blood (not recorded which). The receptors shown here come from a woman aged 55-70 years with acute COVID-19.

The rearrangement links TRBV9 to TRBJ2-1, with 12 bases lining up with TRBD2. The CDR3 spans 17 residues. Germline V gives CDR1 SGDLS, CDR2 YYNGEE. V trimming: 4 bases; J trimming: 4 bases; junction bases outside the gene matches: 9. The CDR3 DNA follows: TGTGCCAGCAGCCCCCAGACTAGCGGGGGAATTTACAATGAGCAGTTCTTC. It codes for CASSPQTSGGIYNEQFF.

CDR3 DNA: TGTGCCAGCAGTTTCGAAGGGGGGGCTTACAATGAGCAGTTCTTC. This codes for CASSFEGGAYNEQFF. V usage is TRBV27 and J usage is TRBJ2-1; tentatively, D is TRBD2 (7 bases). Germline CDR1 and CDR2: MNHEY and SMNVEV (reference sequence). The CDR3 spans 15 residues. V lost 3 bases, J lost 4 bases, and 13 bases lay in between.

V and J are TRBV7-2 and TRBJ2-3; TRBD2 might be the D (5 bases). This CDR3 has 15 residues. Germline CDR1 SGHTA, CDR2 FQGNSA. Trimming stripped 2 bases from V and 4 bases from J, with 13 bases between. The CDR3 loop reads CASSLIAERADTQYF. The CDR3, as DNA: TGTGCCAGCAGCTTAATTGCTGAGAGGGCAGATACGCAGTATTTT.

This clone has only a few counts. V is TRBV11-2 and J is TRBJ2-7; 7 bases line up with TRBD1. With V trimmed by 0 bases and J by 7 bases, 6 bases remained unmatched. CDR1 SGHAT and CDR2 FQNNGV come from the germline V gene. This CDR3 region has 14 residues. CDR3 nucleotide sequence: TGTGCCAGCAGCTTAGAAGGGGGCCCCTGGGAGCAGTACTTC. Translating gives CASSLEGGPWEQYF.

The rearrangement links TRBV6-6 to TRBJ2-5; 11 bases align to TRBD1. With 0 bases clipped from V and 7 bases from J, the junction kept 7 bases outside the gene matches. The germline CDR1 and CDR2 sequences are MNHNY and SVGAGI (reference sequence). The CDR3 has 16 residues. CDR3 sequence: CASSYSRGQGDGTQYF. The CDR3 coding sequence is TGTGCCAGCAGTTACTCGCGGGGACAGGGGGACGGGACCCAGTACTTC.

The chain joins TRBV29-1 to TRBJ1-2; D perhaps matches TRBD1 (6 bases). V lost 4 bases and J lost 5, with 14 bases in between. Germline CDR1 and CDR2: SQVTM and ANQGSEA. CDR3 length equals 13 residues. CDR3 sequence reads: CSVGEQGWYGYTF. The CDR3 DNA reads TGCAGCGTTGGGGAACAGGGCTGGTATGGCTACACCTTC. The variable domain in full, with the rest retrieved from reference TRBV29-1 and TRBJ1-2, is SAVISQKPSRDICQRGTSLTIQCQVDSQVTMMFWYRQQPGQSLTLIATANQGSEATYESGFVIDKFPISRPNLTFSTLTVSNMSPEDSSIYLCSVGEQGWYGYTFGSGTRLTVV.

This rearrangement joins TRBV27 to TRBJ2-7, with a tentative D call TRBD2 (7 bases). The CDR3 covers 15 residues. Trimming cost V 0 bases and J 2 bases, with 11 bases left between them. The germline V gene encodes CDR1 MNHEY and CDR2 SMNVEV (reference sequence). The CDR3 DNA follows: TGTGCCAGCAGTTTATCAAAGGGGGGGCCCTACGAGCAGTACTTC. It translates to CASSLSKGGPYEQYF.

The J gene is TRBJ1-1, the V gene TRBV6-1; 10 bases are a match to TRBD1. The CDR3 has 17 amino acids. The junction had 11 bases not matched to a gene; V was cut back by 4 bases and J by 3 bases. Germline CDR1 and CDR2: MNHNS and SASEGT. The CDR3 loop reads CASSVRTGGRFDTEAFF. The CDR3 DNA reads TGTGCCAGCAGTGTCCGGACAGGGGGAAGATTTGACACTGAAGCTTTCTTT.

CDR3 in amino acids: CASGLGGYGYNEQFF. The CDR3 region has the DNA TGTGCTAGTGGTTTAGGGGGTTACGGCTACAATGAGCAGTTCTTC. This rearrangement joins TRBV12-5 to TRBJ2-1; D perhaps matches TRBD1 (6 bases). V was cut by 3 bases and J by 3 bases, with 12 bases left in between. The CDR3 consists of 15 residues. Germline lookup yields CDR1 LGHNT and CDR2 FRNRAP.

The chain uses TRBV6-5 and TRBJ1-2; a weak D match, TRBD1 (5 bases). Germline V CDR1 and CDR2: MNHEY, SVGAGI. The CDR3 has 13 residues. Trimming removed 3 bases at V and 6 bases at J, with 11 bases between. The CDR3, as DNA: TGTGCCAGCAGTTATGGTGCGGGGCATGGCTACACCTTC. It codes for CASSYGAGHGYTF.

In DNA form, the CDR3 reads TGTGCCAGTAGTATTTCACAGGGGGCCACTGAAGCTTTCTTT. This sequence encodes CASSISQGATEAFF. V gene TRBV19 combines with J gene TRBJ1-1; 9 bases fit TRBD1. CDR1 and CDR2 (germline): LNHDA, SQIVND (reference sequence). The CDR3 runs to 14 residues. Trimming removed 3 bases from V and 4 bases from J; junction bases left unmatched: 3. Supplemented by reference TRBV19 and TRBJ1-1, the full variable domain reads DGGITQSPKYLFRKEGQNVTLSCEQNLNHDAMYWYRQDPGQGLRLIYYSQIVNDFQKGDIAEGYSVSREKKESFPLTVTSAQKNPTAFYLCASSISQGATEAFFGQGTRLTVV.

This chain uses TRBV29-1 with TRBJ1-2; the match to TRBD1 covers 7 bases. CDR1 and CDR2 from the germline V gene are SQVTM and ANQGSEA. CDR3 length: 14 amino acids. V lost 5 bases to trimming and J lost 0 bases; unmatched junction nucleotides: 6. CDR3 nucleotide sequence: TGCAGCGTTCTAGGGACAGCTCCTAACTATGGCTACACCTTC. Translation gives CSVLGTAPNYGYTF.

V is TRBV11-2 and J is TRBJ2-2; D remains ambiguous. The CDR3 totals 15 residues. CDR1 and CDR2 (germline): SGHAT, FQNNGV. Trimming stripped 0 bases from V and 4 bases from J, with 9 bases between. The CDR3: CASSLDMASTGELFF. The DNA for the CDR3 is TGTGCCAGCAGCTTAGATATGGCTAGCACCGGGGAGCTGTTTTTT. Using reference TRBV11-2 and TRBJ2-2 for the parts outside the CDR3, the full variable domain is EAGVAQSPRYKIIEKRQSVAFWCNPISGHATLYWYQQILGQGPKLLIQFQNNGVVDDSQLPKDRFSAERLKGVDSTLKIQPAKLEDSAVYLCASSLDMASTGELFFGEGSRLTVL.

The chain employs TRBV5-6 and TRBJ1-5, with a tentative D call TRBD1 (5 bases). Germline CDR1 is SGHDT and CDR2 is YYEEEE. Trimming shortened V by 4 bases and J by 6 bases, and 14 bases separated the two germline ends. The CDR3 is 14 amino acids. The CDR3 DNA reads TGTGCCAGCAGCATCGGAGGGGAGGGTCAGCCCCAGCATTTT. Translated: CASSIGGEGQPQHF.

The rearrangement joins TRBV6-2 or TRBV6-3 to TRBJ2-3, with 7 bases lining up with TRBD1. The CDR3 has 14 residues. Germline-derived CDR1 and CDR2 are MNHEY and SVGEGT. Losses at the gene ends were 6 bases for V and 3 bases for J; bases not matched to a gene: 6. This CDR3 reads CASSKDRETDTQYF. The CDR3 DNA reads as TGTGCCAGCAGCAAAGACAGGGAAACAGATACGCAGTATTTT.

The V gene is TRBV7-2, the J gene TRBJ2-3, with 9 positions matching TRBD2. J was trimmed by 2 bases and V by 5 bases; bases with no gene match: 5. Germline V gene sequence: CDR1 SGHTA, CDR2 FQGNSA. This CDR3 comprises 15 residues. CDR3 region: CASSPLAGLTDTQYF. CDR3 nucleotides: TGTGCCAGCAGCCCCCTAGCGGGGCTCACAGATACGCAGTATTTT.

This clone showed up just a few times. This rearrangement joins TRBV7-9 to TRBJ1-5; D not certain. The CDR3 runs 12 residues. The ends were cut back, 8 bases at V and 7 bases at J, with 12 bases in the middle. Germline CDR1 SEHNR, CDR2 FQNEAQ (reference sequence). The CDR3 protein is CASGTGSQPQHF. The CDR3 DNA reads TGTGCCAGCGGCACGGGTTCGCAGCCCCAGCATTTT.

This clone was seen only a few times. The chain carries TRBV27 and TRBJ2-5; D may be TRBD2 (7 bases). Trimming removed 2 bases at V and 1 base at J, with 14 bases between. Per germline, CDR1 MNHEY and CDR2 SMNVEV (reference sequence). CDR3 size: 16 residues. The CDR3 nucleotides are TGTGCCAGCAGTTTAACAGGGAGGGGCCCCCAAGAGACCCAGTACTTC. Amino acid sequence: CASSLTGRGPQETQYF.

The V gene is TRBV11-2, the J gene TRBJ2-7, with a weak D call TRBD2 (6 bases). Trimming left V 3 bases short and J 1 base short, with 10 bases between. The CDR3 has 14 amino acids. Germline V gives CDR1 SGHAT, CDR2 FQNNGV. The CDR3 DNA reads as TGTGCCAGCAGCTTGACGGGGGTATCCTACGAGCAGTACTTC. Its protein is CASSLTGVSYEQYF.

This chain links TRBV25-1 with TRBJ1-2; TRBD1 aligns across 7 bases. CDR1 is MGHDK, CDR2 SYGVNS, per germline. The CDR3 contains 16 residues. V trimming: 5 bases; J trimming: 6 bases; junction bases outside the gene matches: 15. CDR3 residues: CASSTTTGLTKDGYTF. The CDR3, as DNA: TGTGCCAGCAGTACTACGACAGGGTTGACGAAAGATGGCTACACCTTC.

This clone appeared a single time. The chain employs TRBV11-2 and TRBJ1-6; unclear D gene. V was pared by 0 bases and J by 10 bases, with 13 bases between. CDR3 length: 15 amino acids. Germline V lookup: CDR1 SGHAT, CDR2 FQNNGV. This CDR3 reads CASSLDLSERSPLHF. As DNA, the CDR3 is TGTGCCAGCAGCTTAGATTTGTCCGAACGGTCACCCCTCCACTTT.

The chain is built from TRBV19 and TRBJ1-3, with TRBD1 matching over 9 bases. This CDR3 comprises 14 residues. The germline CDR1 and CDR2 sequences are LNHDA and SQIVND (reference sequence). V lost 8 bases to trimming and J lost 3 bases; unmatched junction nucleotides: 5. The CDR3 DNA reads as TGTGCCAGTGCAACAGGGGGCGATGGAAACACCATATATTTT. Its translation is CASATGGDGNTIYF.

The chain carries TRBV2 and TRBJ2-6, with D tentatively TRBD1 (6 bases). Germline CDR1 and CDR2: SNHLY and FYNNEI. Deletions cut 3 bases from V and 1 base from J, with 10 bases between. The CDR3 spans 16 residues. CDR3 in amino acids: CASSEGARSGANVLTF. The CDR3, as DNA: TGTGCCAGCAGTGAGGGGGCCCGGTCTGGGGCCAACGTCCTGACTTTC.

This CDR3 reads CAWSAPGGRNTGELFF. In DNA form, the CDR3 reads TGTGCCTGGAGTGCTCCAGGGGGTAGGAACACCGGGGAGCTGTTTTTT. The gene calls are TRBV30 and TRBJ2-2, with 7 bases identical to TRBD1. The germline V gene encodes CDR1 GTSNPN and CDR2 SVGIG (reference sequence). The J segment lost 1 base and the V segment lost 1 base, leaving 6 bases of the junction unmatched. This CDR3 region has 16 residues.

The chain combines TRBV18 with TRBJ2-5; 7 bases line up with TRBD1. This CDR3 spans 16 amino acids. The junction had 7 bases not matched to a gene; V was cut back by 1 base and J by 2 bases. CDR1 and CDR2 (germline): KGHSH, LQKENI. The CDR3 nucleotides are TGTGCCAGCTCACCACGACAGGGCCCGCGACAAGAGACCCAGTACTTC. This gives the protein CASSPRQGPRQETQYF.

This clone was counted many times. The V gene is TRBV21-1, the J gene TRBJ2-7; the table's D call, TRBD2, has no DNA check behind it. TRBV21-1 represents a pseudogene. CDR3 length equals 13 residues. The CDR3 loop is CASSKTRPYEQYF. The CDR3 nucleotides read TGTGCCAGCAGCAAGACTAGGCCCTACGAGCAGTACTTC.

CDR3 protein: CSVKYREGKLFF. CDR3 bases: TGCAGCGTTAAATACAGGGAAGGAAAACTGTTTTTT. This chain links TRBV29-1 with TRBJ1-4, with D tentatively TRBD1 (6 bases). V shed 5 bases and J shed 10 bases, with 14 bases lying between them. This CDR3 is 12 amino acids long. Germline V gives CDR1 SQVTM, CDR2 ANQGSEA.

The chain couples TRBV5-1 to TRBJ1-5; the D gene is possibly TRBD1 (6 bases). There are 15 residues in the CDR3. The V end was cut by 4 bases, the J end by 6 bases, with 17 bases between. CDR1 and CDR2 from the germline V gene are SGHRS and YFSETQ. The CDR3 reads CASSPDPKGGQPQHF. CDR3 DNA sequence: TGCGCCAGCAGCCCGGACCCAAAAGGGGGTCAGCCCCAGCATTTT.

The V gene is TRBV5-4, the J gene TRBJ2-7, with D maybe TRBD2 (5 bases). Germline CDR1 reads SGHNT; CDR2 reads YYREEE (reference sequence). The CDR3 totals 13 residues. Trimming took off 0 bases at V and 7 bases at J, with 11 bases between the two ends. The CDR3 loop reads CASSLGLPGEQYF. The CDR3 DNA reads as TGTGCCAGCAGCTTGGGACTACCGGGGGAGCAGTACTTC.

The CDR3 protein is CASSITGGNEQYF. The CDR3 DNA reads TGTGCCAGCAGCATCACAGGGGGAAACGAGCAGTACTTC. This chain joins TRBV11-2 and TRBJ2-7; 8 bases are shared with TRBD1. After removal of 5 bases from V and 5 bases from J, the junction contained 5 bases not matched to a gene. The germline gives CDR1 SGHAT, CDR2 FQNNGV. The CDR3 covers 13 residues.

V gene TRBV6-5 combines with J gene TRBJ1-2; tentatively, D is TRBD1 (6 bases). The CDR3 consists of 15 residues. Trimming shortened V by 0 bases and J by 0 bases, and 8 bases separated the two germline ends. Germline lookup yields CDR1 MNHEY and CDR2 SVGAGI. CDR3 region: CASSYSWTANYGYTF. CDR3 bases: TGTGCCAGCAGTTACTCTTGGACAGCTAACTATGGCTACACCTTC.